Following are 17 T cell receptor beta chains from one sample sequenced in a study of blood T cell repertoires in COVID-19. Produced via immunoSEQ multiplex PCR; TCRdb's table is partial and in-frame only. The repertoire holds under 200,000 clones, 65% to 90% seen once, with about 1.5% in the top ten. The sample was peripheral blood. Source of these receptors: a human donor in a cohort sampled during active COVID-19.

The chain carries TRBV18 and TRBJ2-1; weak D call: TRBD2 (5 bases). CDR1 and CDR2 (germline): KGHSH, LQKENI. The CDR3 has 17 residues. Trimming left V 0 bases short and J 2 bases short, with 14 bases between. CDR3 sequence (DNA): TGTGCCAGCTCACCACCGGTGGGAGCGGTAACCTACAATGAGCAGTTCTTC. It translates to CASSPPVGAVTYNEQFF.

This chain connects TRBV6-5 to TRBJ1-1; D is perhaps TRBD1 (5 bases). V lost 8 bases and J 5 bases, leaving 9 bases between the germline ends. Germline V lookup: CDR1 MNHEY, CDR2 SVGAGI. The CDR3 loop spans 11 amino acids. The CDR3 DNA reads TGTGCCAGCTGGGGCGCAACTGAAGCTTTCTTT. Translating gives CASWGATEAFF.

This clone has more than one count but fewer than ten. The chain combines TRBV10-3 with TRBJ2-2; possible D gene TRBD2, 5 bases. From germline, CDR1 is ENHRY and CDR2 SYGVKD. Between the trimmed V and J ends, which lost 8 bases and 2 bases, there was a span of 15 bases. This CDR3 region has 15 residues. The CDR3 bases are TGTGCCATCCCCCACTACGGGGTCAACACCGGGGAGCTGTTTTTT. It codes for CAIPHYGVNTGELFF.

The CDR3 region has the DNA TGTGCCAGCAGCTCGCCCCGGACTAGCGGGACAACCTACGAGCAGTACTTC. It specifies CASSSPRTSGTTYEQYF. The rearrangement joins TRBV11-2 to TRBJ2-7, with TRBD2 matching over 12 bases. Looked up from germline, CDR1 is SGHAT and CDR2 is FQNNGV. The junction had 9 bases not matched to a gene; V was cut back by 4 bases and J by 2 bases. The CDR3 consists of 17 residues.

There are a few counts of this clone. The rearrangement links TRBV7-9 to TRBJ1-2; 9 nucleotides match TRBD1. CDR1 and CDR2 (germline): SEHNR, FQNEAQ (reference sequence). V shed 5 bases, J shed 7 bases, and the junction held 5 bases outside the gene matches. This CDR3 has 13 residues. The chain's CDR3 is CASSRDREGGYTF. The CDR3 DNA sequence: TGTGCCAGCAGCCGGGACAGGGAAGGTGGCTACACCTTC.

V is TRBV7-8 and J is TRBJ2-5; D not certain. The V and J ends lost 0 bases and 4 bases respectively, with 12 bases between them. Germline CDR1 and CDR2: SGHVS and FQNEAQ. This CDR3 has 15 amino acids. CDR3 nucleotide sequence: TGTGCCAGCAGCTTAGCCGAGGTTCGGGTAGAGACCCAGTACTTC. Amino acids: CASSLAEVRVETQYF.

A word on this clone: Other DNA sequences in the sample encode the same CDR3. The chain has TRBV3-1 (or the pseudogene TRBV3-2) and TRBJ2-6, with D tentatively TRBD1 (6 bases). From germline, CDR1 is LGHDT and CDR2 YNNKEL (reference sequence). V lost 0 bases and J 0 bases, leaving 6 bases between the germline ends. The length of the CDR3 is 16 residues. CDR3 loop: CASSQDRGSGANVLTF. The CDR3 coding sequence is TGTGCCAGCAGCCAAGACAGGGGCTCTGGGGCCAACGTCCTGACTTTC.

The chain uses TRBV4-1 and TRBJ2-3, with 7 bases matching TRBD1. The junction had 7 bases not matched to a gene; V was cut back by 4 bases and J by 12 bases. Germline CDR1 MGHRA, CDR2 YSYEKL. The CDR3 spans 12 residues. CDR3 sequence: CASSPGQARQYF. The DNA for the CDR3 is TGCGCCAGCAGCCCCGGACAGGCGAGACAGTATTTT.

The genes are TRBV11-3 and TRBJ2-2, with D possibly TRBD2 on 6 matching bases. Germline V lookup: CDR1 SGHNT, CDR2 YENEEA. Trimming left V 5 bases short and J 0 bases short, with 19 bases between. This CDR3 is 18 amino acids long. Written as DNA, the CDR3 is TGTGCCAGCAGCCCGGGAGCCCACGAGTTCGCGAACACCGGGGAGCTGTTTTTT. This translates into CASSPGAHEFANTGELFF.

The genes are TRBV28 and TRBJ1-4; D unclear. The CDR3 has 16 residues. V shed 3 bases and J shed 3 bases, with 14 bases lying between them. CDR1 and CDR2 (germline): MDHEN, SYDVKM. CDR3 loop: CASSFTRGRANEKLFF. CDR3 bases: TGTGCCAGCAGTTTCACTCGGGGTAGGGCTAATGAAAAACTGTTTTTT.

This chain uses TRBV2 with TRBJ2-7; D is possibly TRBD2 (6 bases). The CDR3 spans 16 residues. CDR1 and CDR2 from the germline V gene are SNHLY and FYNNEI. V was clipped by 6 bases and J by 2 bases, with 20 bases between them. In DNA, the CDR3 is TGTGCCAGCAGGGGGAATAGTGGGCGGGGCCCCTACGAGCAGTACTTC. Translated: CASRGNSGRGPYEQYF.

This chain connects TRBV25-1 to TRBJ1-1; D ambiguous. This CDR3 has 14 residues. Trimming shortened V by 1 base and J by 2 bases, and 8 bases separated the two germline ends. Germline CDR1 MGHDK, CDR2 SYGVNS. CDR3 protein: CASSESGVNTEAFF. As DNA, the CDR3 is TGTGCCAGCAGTGAATCTGGAGTAAACACTGAAGCTTTCTTT.

This chain joins TRBV2 and TRBJ2-7; 8 bases align to TRBD2. Germline V gives CDR1 SNHLY, CDR2 FYNNEI. CDR3 length equals 15 residues. The junction had 10 bases not matched to a gene; V was cut back by 6 bases and J by 3 bases. CDR3 DNA sequence: TGTGCCAGCAGCCCCAGGGGCGGGGGGAGCTACGAGCAGTACTTC. This encodes CASSPRGGGSYEQYF. Based on the CDR3 plus reference TRBV2 and TRBJ2-7, the full variable domain is EPEVTQTPSHQVTQMGQEVILRCVPISNHLYFYWYRQILGQKVEFLVSFYNNEISEKSEIFDDQFSVERPDGSNFTLKIRSTKLEDSAMYFCASSPRGGGSYEQYFGPGTRLTVT.

This clone was counted between two and nine times. This CDR3 is CASSPGQTSGNTIYF. The CDR3 DNA sequence: TGCGCCAGCAGCCCGGGACAGACCTCTGGAAACACCATATATTTT. This chain links TRBV5-1 with TRBJ1-3; 7 nucleotides line up with TRBD1. V gave up 4 bases and J gave up 0 bases; unmatched junction bases: 4. The CDR3 has 15 amino acids. CDR1 SGHRS and CDR2 YFSETQ come from the germline V gene.

The V and J genes are TRBV7-3 and TRBJ2-1, with 9 positions matching TRBD2. The junction had 4 bases not matched to a gene; V was cut back by 0 bases and J by 7 bases. The germline V gene encodes CDR1 SGHTA and CDR2 FQGTGA. This CDR3 comprises 15 residues. The CDR3 reads CASSLTTLAGNEQFF. CDR3 in DNA: TGTGCCAGCAGCTTAACGACGCTAGCGGGAAATGAGCAGTTCTTC.

There are a few counts of this clone. The chain employs TRBV2 and TRBJ1-3; 7 nucleotides match TRBD1. Germline trimming cut 6 bases from V and 4 bases from J; bases unmatched to any gene: 3. The CDR3 extends over 13 amino acids. From germline, CDR1 is SNHLY and CDR2 FYNNEI. Here the CDR3 reads CASREGQGNTIYF. DNA of the CDR3: TGTGCCAGCAGGGAGGGACAGGGAAACACCATATATTTT.

The chain combines TRBV10-3 with TRBJ2-7, with 13 bases matching TRBD2. Trimming removed 6 bases from V and 2 bases from J; junction bases left unmatched: 1. CDR1 is ENHRY and CDR2 is SYGVKD in the germline V gene. The CDR3 is made up of 14 amino acids. The CDR3 DNA sequence: TGTGCCATCAGGACTAGCGGGGGGACCTACGAGCAGTACTTC. Translating it yields CAIRTSGGTYEQYF.